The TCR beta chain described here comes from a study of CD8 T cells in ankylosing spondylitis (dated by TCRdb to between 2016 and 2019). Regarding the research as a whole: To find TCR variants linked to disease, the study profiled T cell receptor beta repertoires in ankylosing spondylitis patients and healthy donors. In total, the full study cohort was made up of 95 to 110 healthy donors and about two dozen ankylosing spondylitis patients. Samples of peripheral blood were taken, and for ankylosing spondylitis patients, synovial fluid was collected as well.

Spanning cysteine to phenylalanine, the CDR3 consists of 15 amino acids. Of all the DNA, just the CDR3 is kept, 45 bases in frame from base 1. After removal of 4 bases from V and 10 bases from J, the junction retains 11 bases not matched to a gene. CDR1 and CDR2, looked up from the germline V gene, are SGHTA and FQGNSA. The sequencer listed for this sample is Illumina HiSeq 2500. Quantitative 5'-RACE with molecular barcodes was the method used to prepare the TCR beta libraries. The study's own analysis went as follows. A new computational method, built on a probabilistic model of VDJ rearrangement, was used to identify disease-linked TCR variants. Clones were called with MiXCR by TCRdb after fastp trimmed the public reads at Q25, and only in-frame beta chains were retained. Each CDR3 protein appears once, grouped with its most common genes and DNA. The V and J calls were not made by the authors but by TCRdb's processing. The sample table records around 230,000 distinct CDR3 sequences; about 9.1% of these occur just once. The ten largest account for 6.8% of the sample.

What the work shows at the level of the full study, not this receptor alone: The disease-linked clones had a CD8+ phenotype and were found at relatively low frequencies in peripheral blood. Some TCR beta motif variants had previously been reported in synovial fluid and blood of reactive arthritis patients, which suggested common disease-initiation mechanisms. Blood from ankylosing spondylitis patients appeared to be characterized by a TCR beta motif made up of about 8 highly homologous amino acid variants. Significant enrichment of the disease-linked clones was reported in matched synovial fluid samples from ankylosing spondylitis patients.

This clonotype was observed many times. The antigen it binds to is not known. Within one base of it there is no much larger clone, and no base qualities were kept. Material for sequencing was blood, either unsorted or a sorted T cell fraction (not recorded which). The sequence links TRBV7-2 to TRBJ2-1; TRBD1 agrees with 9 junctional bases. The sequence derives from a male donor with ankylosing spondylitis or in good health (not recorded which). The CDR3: CASSSTGTGYKEQFF. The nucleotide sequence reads TGTGCCAGCAGCTCAACTGGGACAGGGTATAAAGAGCAGTTCTTC. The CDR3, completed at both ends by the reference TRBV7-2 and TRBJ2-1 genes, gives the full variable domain GAGVSQSPSNKVTEKGKDVELRCDPISGHTALYWYRQSLGQGLEFLIYFQGNSAPDKSGLPSDRFSAERTGGSVSTLTIQRTQQEDSAVYLCASSSTGTGYKEQFFGPGTRLTVL.